This T cell receptor beta chain was identified in a study of shared clonotypes between healthy human individuals (TCRdb year 2020). For the wider study: The cohort comprised two women and a few men aged 18 to 49 years. To increase sequencing depth and limit assay-specific biases, TCR repertoire library preparation and sequencing were carried out by different laboratories using diverse techniques. Leukapheresis yielded between about 0.94 and 8.9 billion PBMCs per donor. Blood TCR repertoires of 5 or 6 healthy adults were deeply sequenced to estimate repertoire size and the extent of clonotype sharing between individuals. For each donor, CD4 naive and CD4 memory were each given three plates, CD8 naive was given two plates, and CD8 memory was given one plate. Broader findings and caveats from the paper: Pairwise subsampling indicated that sequencing depth was expected to affect the degree of clonotype sharing among donors. Higher generation probabilities were observed for clonotypes shared by all four sorted-subset donors than for non-shared clonotypes. Only blood was sampled, and tissue TCR repertoires likely differ from those in blood. Because the study included only a small number of donors, the genetic and exposure-history diversity represented was limited. Larger estimated clonotype richness was generally found for naive subsets than for memory subsets. When a handful of donors were compared, the shared fraction of clonotypes was about 5.5% for naive CD4, about 4% for naive CD8, roughly 2.5% for memory CD4, and roughly 0.4% for memory CD8. Incomplete sequencing was indicated by rarefaction of sorted-subset datasets, despite the large sequencing depth.

CD8 naive samples consisted of CD45RO-negative cells that were positively selected for CCR7, yielding a CD45RA+CCR7+ population without TemRA cells. The donors were healthy, HIV-negative adults who had no recently reported acute infections or vaccinations. Only Caucasian adults living in Nashville, Tennessee, USA were represented among the donors. Blood was collected by leukapheresis, and PBMCs were isolated by Ficoll-Histopaque density gradient centrifugation and then cryopreserved in liquid nitrogen vapor phase. Purity and quantity of every magnetically sorted T cell population were checked by analytical flow cytometry. Genomic DNA was isolated from each sorted fraction and quantified by UV absorbance on a Nanodrop 2000c. V is pared back by 3 bases and J by 0 bases, with 6 bases lying between the germline termini. Per the germline V gene, MDHEN is the CDR1 and SYDVKM is the CDR2. Spanning cysteine to phenylalanine, the CDR3 consists of 13 amino acids. Only the CDR3 region is kept as DNA, spanning 39 bases read in frame from base 1.

A note on this clone: Its binding antigen is unknown. No base quality information exists; no much larger clone differs at one position.

TCR CDR3 regions were amplified from genomic DNA by multiplex PCR using the deep immunoSEQ assay. Extracted genomic DNA from each cell subset was spread evenly across all wells of several immunoSEQ 96-well plates, with each plate serving as a replicate. For sorted subsets, roughly 200 ng of genomic DNA, equivalent to 25,000 to 35,000 T cell genomes, went into each replicate PCR. The purified libraries were quantified using a Qubit 3.0 fluorometer, sized with a Bioanalyzer 2100, and then quantified again using the KAPA Library Quantification kit. A separate single-read 150-cycle Illumina NextSeq 550 flow cell was used to sequence each immunoSEQ 96-well plate. As for how the authors treated the data: Because the immunoSEQ output included only junctional sequences and no quality scores, the filtering could not be the same as the filtering used for full-length reads. To assign V/J genes and CDR3, sequences were annotated against IMGT germline references using PyIR, a Python wrapper for IgBLAST v1.9. Reads with weak V/J assignments (E-value above 1e-6), missing CDR3, stop codons, out-of-frame junctions, or ambiguous translated residues were removed. V3J clonotypes were defined by identical inferred V gene, J gene, and CDR3 amino acid sequence. Percentage overlap between repertoires was computed as shared unique clonotypes divided by the size of the smaller repertoire. Three approaches were used to assess repertoire richness: RTK rarefaction, the Chao1 estimator, and Recon v2.1 estimates of unobserved clonotypes. Generation probabilities for all TCRbeta clonotypes obtained by the gDNA method from a few donors were computed using OLGA. Held by TCRdb, this immuneACCESS table contains in-frame sequences only and omits some clones. Under half of the omission traces to an unresolved V gene where checked; the cause of the rest is unknown. Clonal size and the V and J genes are those of that table, whereas D and trimming came from the DNA. This sample lists 660,000 or so clones; 95% to 97% were detected once. The ten biggest clones cover about 0.11% of the sample.

Recombination connected TRBV28 to TRBJ2-7; the D gene identity is not certain. The receptor's source is a woman between 25 and 40 years old in good health. Material: naive CD8+ T cells sorted from blood. The cell subset or site tag for this specimen amounts to: CD45RA+CCR7+. The nucleotides are TGTGCCAGCAGTTTGCGCCGCTCCTACGAGCAGTACTTC. This yields the protein CASSLRRSYEQYF.